The clone carrying this T cell receptor (beta chain) was recorded only once. Clones were sequenced by immunoSEQ multiplex PCR, and TCRdb holds only the in-frame ones, with some missing. The top ten hold roughly 0.0097% of the sample, which has fewer than 700,000 clones, around 89% seen once. These data belong to a study of shared T cell receptors in the human thymus. CDR1 is SEHNR and CDR2 is FQNEAQ in the germline V gene (reference sequence). The CDR3 extends over 18 amino acids. V lost 3 bases and J 6 bases, leaving 26 bases between the germline ends. In addition, the sample was reused for a study of human thymus T cells. That paper adds: Thymic resections from corrective heart surgery supplied the tissue.

The receptor was derived from a boy in the first two years of life with a congenital heart defect. Sequencing used thymocytes. V is TRBV7-9 and J is TRBJ1-2, with D unresolved. The CDR3 protein is CASSFDGWILPEEHGYTF. The CDR3 coding sequence is TGTGCCAGCAGCTTTGACGGGTGGATCCTTCCGGAAGAGCATGGCTACACCTTC.